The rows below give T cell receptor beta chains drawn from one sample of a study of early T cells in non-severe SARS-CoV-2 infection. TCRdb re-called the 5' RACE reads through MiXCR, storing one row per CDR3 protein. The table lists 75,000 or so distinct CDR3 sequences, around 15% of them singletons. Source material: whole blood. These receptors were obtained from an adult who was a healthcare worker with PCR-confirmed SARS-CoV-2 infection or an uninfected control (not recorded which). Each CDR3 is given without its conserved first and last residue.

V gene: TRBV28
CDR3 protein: ASSFRSGAKNIQY

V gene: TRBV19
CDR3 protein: ASSSRSGHWD

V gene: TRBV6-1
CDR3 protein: ASSAGSYTGELF

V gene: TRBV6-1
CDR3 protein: ASSEAAGGGDTQY

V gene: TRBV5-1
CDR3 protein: ASSPQGWYNEQF

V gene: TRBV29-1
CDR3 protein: SGGSPEQF

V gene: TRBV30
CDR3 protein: AWSSGTSRVYEQY

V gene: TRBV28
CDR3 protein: ASSPGGAKNIQY

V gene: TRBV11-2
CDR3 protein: ASSHNPGESEQY

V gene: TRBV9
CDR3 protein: ASSVGRLITEAF

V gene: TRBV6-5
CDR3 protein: ASSSPGQGTYGYT

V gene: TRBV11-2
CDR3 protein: ASSLGGTSFTDTQY

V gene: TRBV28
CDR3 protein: ASSLDRAVTDTQY

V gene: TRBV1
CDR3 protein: TSSQEWLPYNEQF

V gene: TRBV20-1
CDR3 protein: SASEAWTSSHEQY

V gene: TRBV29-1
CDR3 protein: SVRRTGSNIQY

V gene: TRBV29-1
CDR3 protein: SVQQGSNYGYT

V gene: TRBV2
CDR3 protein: ASNMRPGQGNSPLH

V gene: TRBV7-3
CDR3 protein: ASSLTAGATDTQY

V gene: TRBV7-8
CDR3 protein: ASSPGTSHYEQY

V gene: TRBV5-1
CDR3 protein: ASSLAVMNTEAF

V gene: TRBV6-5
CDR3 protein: ASRTGQAADTQY

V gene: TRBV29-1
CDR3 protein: SVDDPGAHNEQF

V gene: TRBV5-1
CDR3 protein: ASSLVGSRGDTQY

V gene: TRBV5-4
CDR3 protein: ASSLGGAGGFYEQY

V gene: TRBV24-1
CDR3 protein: ATSRTGDTGELF

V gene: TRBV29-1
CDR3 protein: SVLGGTEAF

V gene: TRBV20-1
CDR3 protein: SAPGLAGGLSYEQY